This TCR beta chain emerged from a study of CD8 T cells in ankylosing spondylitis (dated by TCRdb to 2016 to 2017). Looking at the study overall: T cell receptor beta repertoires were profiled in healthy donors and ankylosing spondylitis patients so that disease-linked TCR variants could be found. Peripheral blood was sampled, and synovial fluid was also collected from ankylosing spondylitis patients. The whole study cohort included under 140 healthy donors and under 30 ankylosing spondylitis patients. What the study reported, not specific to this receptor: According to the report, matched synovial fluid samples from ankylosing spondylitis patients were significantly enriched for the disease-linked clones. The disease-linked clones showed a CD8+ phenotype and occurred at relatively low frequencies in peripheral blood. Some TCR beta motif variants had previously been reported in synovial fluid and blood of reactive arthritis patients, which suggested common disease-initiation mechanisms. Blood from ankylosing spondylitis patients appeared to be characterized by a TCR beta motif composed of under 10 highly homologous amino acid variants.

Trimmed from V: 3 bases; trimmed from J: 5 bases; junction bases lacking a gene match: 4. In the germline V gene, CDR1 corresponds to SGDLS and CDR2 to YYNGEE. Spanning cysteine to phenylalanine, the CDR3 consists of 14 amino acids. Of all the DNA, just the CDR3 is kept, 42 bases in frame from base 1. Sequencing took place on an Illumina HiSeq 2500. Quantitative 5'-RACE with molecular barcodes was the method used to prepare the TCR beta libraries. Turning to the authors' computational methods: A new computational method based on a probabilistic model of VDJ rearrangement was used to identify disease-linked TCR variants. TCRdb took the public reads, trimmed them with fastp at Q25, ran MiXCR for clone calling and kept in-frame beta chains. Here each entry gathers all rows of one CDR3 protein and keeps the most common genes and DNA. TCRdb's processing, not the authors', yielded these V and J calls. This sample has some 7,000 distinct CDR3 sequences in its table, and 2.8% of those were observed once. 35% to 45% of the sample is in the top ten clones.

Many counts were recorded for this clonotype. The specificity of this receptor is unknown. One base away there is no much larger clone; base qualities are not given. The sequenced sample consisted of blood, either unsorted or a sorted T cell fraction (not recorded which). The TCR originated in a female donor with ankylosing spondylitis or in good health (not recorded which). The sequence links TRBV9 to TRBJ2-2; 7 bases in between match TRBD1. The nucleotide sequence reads TGTGCCAGCAGCGAGAGACAGGGAACCGGGGAGCTGTTTTTT. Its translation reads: CASSERQGTGELFF.